This is a list of T cell receptor beta chains from one sample in a study of T cell responses to AZD1222 COVID-19 vaccine. Some clones are missing from TCRdb's copy, which holds only in-frame ones; the method was immunoSEQ multiplex PCR. This table holds some 130,000 clones, roughly 80% found once. The starting material was peripheral blood, obtained on day 0 of AZD1222 vaccination. The receptors shown here come from an adult in good health. The CDR3 runs from the conserved cysteine through the conserved F or W. Each record gives: D gene, clone size, J gene, V gene, CDR3 DNA, CDR3 protein. The D gene is left open where the match is weak. The size of a clone is reported for some rows only, either as once, few or many, or as a class for expanded clones.

d_call: NA; clone_size: NA; j_call: TRBJ1-3; v_call: TRBV28; cdr3_nt: TGTGCCAGCAATCGGCCCGACTGGGGAAACACCATATATTTT; cdr3_aa: CASNRPDWGNTIYF
d_call: NA; clone_size: NA; j_call: TRBJ2-5; v_call: TRBV6-2/TRBV6-3; cdr3_nt: TGTGCCAGCAGTTATCCCCTAGGGGGGCGGGAGACCCAGTACTTC; cdr3_aa: CASSYPLGGRETQYF
d_call: TRBD1; clone_size: NA; j_call: TRBJ1-5; v_call: TRBV6-5; cdr3_nt: TGTGCCAGCGGACAGGGCGTGGGGGCCCAGCATTTT; cdr3_aa: CASGQGVGAQHF
d_call: NA; clone_size: NA; j_call: TRBJ1-4; v_call: TRBV3-1/TRBV3-2; cdr3_nt: TGTGCCAGCAGCCCGACCCCAGGGACTAGAACTAATGAAAAACTGTTTTTT; cdr3_aa: CASSPTPGTRTNEKLFF
d_call: NA; clone_size: once; j_call: TRBJ2-7; v_call: TRBV5-6; cdr3_nt: TGTGCCAGCAGCTTATTGCAGGCCGCCTACGAGCAGTACTTC; cdr3_aa: CASSLLQAAYEQYF
d_call: NA; clone_size: NA; j_call: TRBJ1-2; v_call: TRBV18; cdr3_nt: TGTGCCAGCTCACCACTGGGAGACTATGGCTACACCTTC; cdr3_aa: CASSPLGDYGYTF
d_call: NA; clone_size: NA; j_call: TRBJ1-4; v_call: TRBV28; cdr3_nt: TGTGCCAGCAGTTTGGGGGGGCTTAATGAAAAACTGTTTTTT; cdr3_aa: CASSLGGLNEKLFF
d_call: NA; clone_size: once; j_call: TRBJ2-5; v_call: TRBV19; cdr3_nt: TGTGCCAGTAGTATGAGTAGGGGGGCCGAGACCCAGTACTTC; cdr3_aa: CASSMSRGAETQYF
d_call: TRBD2; clone_size: NA; j_call: TRBJ2-3; v_call: TRBV19; cdr3_nt: TGTGCCAGTAGTATCGGGATAGCGGGGGCCCACACAGATACGCAGTATTTT; cdr3_aa: CASSIGIAGAHTDTQYF
d_call: NA; clone_size: NA; j_call: TRBJ2-7; v_call: TRBV5-1; cdr3_nt: TGCGCCAGCAACGACGGGACACTGGGCTACGAGCAGTACTTC; cdr3_aa: CASNDGTLGYEQYF
d_call: NA; clone_size: NA; j_call: TRBJ2-5; v_call: TRBV29-1; cdr3_nt: TGCAGCGTCCCACAGGGGAGGGAGACCCAGTACTTC; cdr3_aa: CSVPQGRETQYF
d_call: NA; clone_size: NA; j_call: TRBJ1-1; v_call: TRBV27; cdr3_nt: TGTGCCAGCAGTGCCCTGGGTCGCACTGAAGCTTTCTTT; cdr3_aa: CASSALGRTEAFF
d_call: NA; clone_size: NA; j_call: TRBJ1-1; v_call: TRBV6-5; cdr3_nt: TGTGCCAGCAGTTTTGGAGGAGGGCTGTCCGCTGAAGCTTTCTTT; cdr3_aa: CASSFGGGLSAEAFF
d_call: NA; clone_size: NA; j_call: TRBJ1-4; v_call: TRBV20-1; cdr3_nt: TGCAGTGCTAGTGGCCAGGCCGACGGGGGCGAAAAACTGTTTTTT; cdr3_aa: CSASGQADGGEKLFF
d_call: NA; clone_size: once; j_call: TRBJ1-4; v_call: TRBV7-9; cdr3_nt: TGTGCCAGCAGCGCGATTCGGGGGGAGAGTGAAAAACTGTTTTTT; cdr3_aa: CASSAIRGESEKLFF
d_call: NA; clone_size: NA; j_call: TRBJ2-3; v_call: TRBV18; cdr3_nt: TGTGCCAGCTCACCCACCGGGGCCCTCACAGATACGCAGTATTTT; cdr3_aa: CASSPTGALTDTQYF
d_call: NA; clone_size: NA; j_call: TRBJ2-3; v_call: TRBV7-9; cdr3_nt: TGTGCCAGCAGCCAAGGGGCAGATACGCAGTATTTT; cdr3_aa: CASSQGADTQYF
d_call: NA; clone_size: NA; j_call: TRBJ1-6; v_call: TRBV6-1; cdr3_nt: TGTGCCAGCAGTGGGCCCGGGAGTGAGGGATATAATTCACCCCTCCACTTT; cdr3_aa: CASSGPGSEGYNSPLHF
d_call: NA; clone_size: once; j_call: TRBJ2-3; v_call: TRBV7-3; cdr3_nt: TGTGCCAGCAGCTTACAGGGCAGAGATACGCAGTATTTT; cdr3_aa: CASSLQGRDTQYF
d_call: TRBD1; clone_size: few; j_call: TRBJ1-1; v_call: TRBV5-1; cdr3_nt: TGCGCCAGCAGCTTGGGCCGGACAGGGAACATGAACACTGAAGCTTTCTTT; cdr3_aa: CASSLGRTGNMNTEAFF
d_call: NA; clone_size: NA; j_call: TRBJ1-5; v_call: TRBV19; cdr3_nt: TGTGCCAGTAGTATCACGGGAAGTTATAGCAATCAGCCCCAGCATTTT; cdr3_aa: CASSITGSYSNQPQHF
d_call: NA; clone_size: NA; j_call: TRBJ2-2; v_call: TRBV14; cdr3_nt: TGTGCCAGCAGCCAAGCAGCCAACACCGGGGAGCTGTTTTTT; cdr3_aa: CASSQAANTGELFF
d_call: TRBD1; clone_size: NA; j_call: TRBJ1-2; v_call: TRBV28; cdr3_nt: TGTGCCAGCAGTTTGCCCCGGGGGACAGGGGCCCTCAGGCCAGGCTACACCTTC; cdr3_aa: CASSLPRGTGALRPGYTF
d_call: TRBD1; clone_size: NA; j_call: TRBJ1-2; v_call: TRBV27; cdr3_nt: TGTGCCAGCAGCCCCGAGGGGACAGGGGGATTCTCCGGGTATGGCTACACCTTC; cdr3_aa: CASSPEGTGGFSGYGYTF
d_call: NA; clone_size: NA; j_call: TRBJ1-3; v_call: TRBV6-5; cdr3_nt: TGTGCCAGCAGCGAGCAGGCTGGAAACACCATATATTTT; cdr3_aa: CASSEQAGNTIYF
d_call: NA; clone_size: once; j_call: TRBJ1-2; v_call: TRBV3-1/TRBV3-2; cdr3_nt: TGTGCCAGCAGCCAAACAGGGTTCATCGGCTACACCTTC; cdr3_aa: CASSQTGFIGYTF
d_call: NA; clone_size: NA; j_call: TRBJ2-7; v_call: TRBV6-6; cdr3_nt: TGTGCCAGCAGTTACTCGGCCACCAGCTCCTACGAGCAGTACTTC; cdr3_aa: CASSYSATSSYEQYF
d_call: NA; clone_size: few; j_call: TRBJ1-2; v_call: TRBV28; cdr3_nt: TGTGCCAGCACCTCTGGGCTTGCTGGCTACACCTTC; cdr3_aa: CASTSGLAGYTF
d_call: NA; clone_size: once; j_call: TRBJ2-4; v_call: TRBV19; cdr3_nt: TGTGCCAGTAGCCCAATCCAGGGGCTTACCAAAAACATTCAGTACTTC; cdr3_aa: CASSPIQGLTKNIQYF
d_call: TRBD1; clone_size: NA; j_call: TRBJ1-1; v_call: TRBV2; cdr3_nt: TGTGCCAGCAGTGAAATGAAGGGGGCAGCTACTGAAGCTTTCTTT; cdr3_aa: CASSEMKGAATEAFF